This T cell receptor (beta chain) was sequenced for a study of T cells after yellow fever vaccination. The study made its TCR cDNA through 5'RACE template switching. That step introduced a universal primer site along with UMIs. TCRdb reanalysed the 5' RACE reads using MiXCR and keeps one entry per CDR3 protein. The sample includes 250,000 to 400,000 distinct CDR3 sequences, roughly 4.3% of them seen just once. Regarding the study as a whole: A small share of clonotypes appeared in both CD4 and CD8 compartments.

Looked up from germline, CDR1 is MNHEY and CDR2 is SVGEGT. The J segment lost 2 bases and the V segment lost 5 bases, leaving 6 bases of the junction unmatched. The CDR3 is 16 amino acids. This clonotype has a handful of counts. Its antigen is currently unknown. The sequencing used PBMCs, collected 5 days after the yellow fever booster vaccination. The sequence came from a man younger than 35 who received the YFV17D yellow fever vaccine. The J gene is TRBJ2-2, the V gene TRBV6-2 or TRBV6-3; TRBD2 agrees at 9 bases. The CDR3 spells CASSMLAGRNTGELFF. In DNA, the CDR3 is TGTGCCAGCAGTATGCTAGCGGGGCGAAACACCGGGGAGCTGTTTTTT.